The rows below give T cell receptor beta chains drawn from one sample of a study of beta chain features in type 1 diabetes. Here immunoSEQ multiplex PCR was the method, and the copy in TCRdb shows in-frame clones only, minus some. The sample gives around 180,000 clones, about 13% of which show up once; 0.5% to 0.75% is in the top ten. Sequencing was carried out using central memory CD4+ T cells from blood. The receptors come from a woman aged 18-30 years in good health. The CDR3 runs from the conserved cysteine through the conserved F or W. Fields, in order: CDR3 DNA, CDR3 protein, D gene, CDR3 length, V gene, J gene, clone size. The D gene is left open where the match is weak. Size values are once, few and many counts, or a class for expanded clones, and some rows have none.

CDR3 DNA: TGTGCCAGCAGTGACAGAACTAGTAAAGTCTACAATGAGCAGTTCTTC; CDR3 protein: CASSDRTSKVYNEQFF; D gene: .; CDR3 length: 16; V gene: TRBV25-1; J gene: TRBJ2-1; clone size: many
CDR3 DNA: TGTGCCAGCAGTGAATTTGGGGAGGCGGGATTCACAGATACGCAGTATTTT; CDR3 protein: CASSEFGEAGFTDTQYF; D gene: .; CDR3 length: 17; V gene: TRBV6-1; J gene: TRBJ2-3; clone size: many
CDR3 DNA: TGTGCCAGCAGCCCCGGGACTAGCGGGAGAAGGTCCCAGTACTTC; CDR3 protein: CASSPGTSGRRSQYF; D gene: TRBD2; CDR3 length: 15; V gene: TRBV14; J gene: TRBJ2-5; clone size: few
CDR3 DNA: TGTGCCAGCAGCTCGCGAGGCGGGAGGGCCGCGAATGAGCAGTTCTTC; CDR3 protein: CASSSRGGRAANEQFF; D gene: TRBD2; CDR3 length: 16; V gene: TRBV7-8; J gene: TRBJ2-1; clone size: many
CDR3 DNA: TGTGCCAGCTCACCACCCACAGTCACAGATACGCAGTATTTT; CDR3 protein: CASSPPTVTDTQYF; D gene: .; CDR3 length: 14; V gene: TRBV18; J gene: TRBJ2-3; clone size: .
CDR3 DNA: TGTGCCAGCAGTTTCGACAACGGGGAGCTGTTTTTT; CDR3 protein: CASSFDNGELFF; D gene: .; CDR3 length: 12; V gene: TRBV6-5; J gene: TRBJ2-2; clone size: .
CDR3 DNA: TGTGCCACCAGTCGGACAGTCACCTACAATGAGCAGTTCTTC; CDR3 protein: CATSRTVTYNEQFF; D gene: .; CDR3 length: 14; V gene: TRBV15; J gene: TRBJ2-1; clone size: few
CDR3 DNA: TGTGCCAGTAGTATTGGCAGGGGTAGGACTGAAGCTTTCTTT; CDR3 protein: CASSIGRGRTEAFF; D gene: .; CDR3 length: 14; V gene: TRBV19; J gene: TRBJ1-1; clone size: few
CDR3 DNA: TGTGCCAGCAGTTGGACTAGCGGGAGGGTTAGCGGGGAGCTGTTTTTT; CDR3 protein: CASSWTSGRVSGELFF; D gene: TRBD2; CDR3 length: 16; V gene: TRBV28; J gene: TRBJ2-2; clone size: .
CDR3 DNA: TGTGCCAGCAGCCAAGAGACTAGCGGGTTCAATGAGCAGTTCTTC; CDR3 protein: CASSQETSGFNEQFF; D gene: TRBD2; CDR3 length: 15; V gene: TRBV4-2; J gene: TRBJ2-1; clone size: few
CDR3 DNA: TGTGCCTGGAGTGTCGGGACAGGGTACAATCAGCCCCAGCATTTT; CDR3 protein: CAWSVGTGYNQPQHF; D gene: TRBD1; CDR3 length: 15; V gene: TRBV30; J gene: TRBJ1-5; clone size: .
CDR3 DNA: TGTGCCACCAGCACGAGTCCGAGCGGATCTTACGAGCAGTACTTC; CDR3 protein: CATSTSPSGSYEQYF; D gene: .; CDR3 length: 15; V gene: TRBV15; J gene: TRBJ2-7; clone size: few
CDR3 DNA: TGTGCCAGCAGTTCGACAGGGCTGAACACTGAAGCTTTCTTT; CDR3 protein: CASSSTGLNTEAFF; D gene: TRBD1; CDR3 length: 14; V gene: TRBV28; J gene: TRBJ1-1; clone size: .
CDR3 DNA: TGTGCCTGGAGTGAGCTCTATGGCTACACCTTC; CDR3 protein: CAWSELYGYTF; D gene: .; CDR3 length: 11; V gene: TRBV30; J gene: TRBJ1-2; clone size: .
CDR3 DNA: TGTGCCAGTAGTACCGGGACAGCGAACAATGAGCAGTTCTTC; CDR3 protein: CASSTGTANNEQFF; D gene: TRBD1; CDR3 length: 14; V gene: TRBV19; J gene: TRBJ2-1; clone size: few
CDR3 DNA: TGTGCCAGCAGCTTGGACACCACAGATACGCAGTATTTT; CDR3 protein: CASSLDTTDTQYF; D gene: .; CDR3 length: 13; V gene: TRBV7-9; J gene: TRBJ2-3; clone size: few
CDR3 DNA: TGTGCCTGGAGTCCAGGGGGCTACACCTTC; CDR3 protein: CAWSPGGYTF; D gene: .; CDR3 length: 10; V gene: TRBV30; J gene: TRBJ1-2; clone size: .
CDR3 DNA: TGTGCCAGCAGCTTGGTTCGCGGAAGCTCCTACAATGAGCAGTTCTTC; CDR3 protein: CASSLVRGSSYNEQFF; D gene: .; CDR3 length: 16; V gene: TRBV5-5; J gene: TRBJ2-1; clone size: .
CDR3 DNA: TGTGCCAGCAGCTACCAGGGGGCGGGTGAGCAGTTCTTC; CDR3 protein: CASSYQGAGEQFF; D gene: TRBD1; CDR3 length: 13; V gene: TRBV11-3; J gene: TRBJ2-1; clone size: many
CDR3 DNA: TGTGCCAGCAGTGACGCAAGCGGGAGGTGGAATGAGCAGTTCTTC; CDR3 protein: CASSDASGRWNEQFF; D gene: TRBD2; CDR3 length: 15; V gene: TRBV9; J gene: TRBJ2-1; clone size: .
CDR3 DNA: TGTGCCAGCAGCGTAGACGCAGGGCGGTTGACTGAAGCTTTCTTT; CDR3 protein: CASSVDAGRLTEAFF; D gene: .; CDR3 length: 15; V gene: TRBV9; J gene: TRBJ1-1; clone size: .
CDR3 DNA: TGTGCCAGCAGTTTACCCCCTGATCTGGAGATTAGGTTC; CDR3 protein: CASSLPPDLEIRF; D gene: .; CDR3 length: 13; V gene: TRBV28; J gene: TRBJ2-7; clone size: .
CDR3 DNA: TGTGCCAGCAGCTTAGGAGGGCAAGAGACCCAGTACTTC; CDR3 protein: CASSLGGQETQYF; D gene: .; CDR3 length: 13; V gene: TRBV11-2; J gene: TRBJ2-5; clone size: few
CDR3 DNA: TGCGCCAGCAGCCCGGATCGACCGGGGACTAATGAGCAGTTCTTC; CDR3 protein: CASSPDRPGTNEQFF; D gene: .; CDR3 length: 15; V gene: TRBV5-1; J gene: TRBJ2-1; clone size: .
CDR3 DNA: TGTGCCATCAGGCCGGGACTAGCGGAGAATGAGCAGTTCTTC; CDR3 protein: CAIRPGLAENEQFF; D gene: TRBD2; CDR3 length: 14; V gene: TRBV10-3; J gene: TRBJ2-1; clone size: .
CDR3 DNA: TGTGCCACCAGTGGGACAGGGAACTATGGCTACACCTTC; CDR3 protein: CATSGTGNYGYTF; D gene: TRBD1; CDR3 length: 13; V gene: TRBV15; J gene: TRBJ1-2; clone size: many
CDR3 DNA: TGCGCCAGCAGCAACGTCGAGGGAGAGACCCAGTACTTC; CDR3 protein: CASSNVEGETQYF; D gene: .; CDR3 length: 13; V gene: TRBV5-1; J gene: TRBJ2-5; clone size: few
CDR3 DNA: TGTGCCAGCAGCCGACTAGCGGATAGCTCCTACAATGAGCAGTTCTTC; CDR3 protein: CASSRLADSSYNEQFF; D gene: TRBD2; CDR3 length: 16; V gene: TRBV5-4; J gene: TRBJ2-1; clone size: .
CDR3 DNA: TGTGCCAGCAGTGGAACAGATCAGCCCCAGCATTTT; CDR3 protein: CASSGTDQPQHF; D gene: .; CDR3 length: 12; V gene: TRBV2; J gene: TRBJ1-5; clone size: .
CDR3 DNA: TGTGCCAGCAGTCGAACTGCAACTAATGAAAAACTGTTTTTT; CDR3 protein: CASSRTATNEKLFF; D gene: .; CDR3 length: 14; V gene: TRBV6-5; J gene: TRBJ1-4; clone size: .